This T cell receptor beta chain was captured in a study of breast tumors, draining lymph nodes, adjacent tissues. Study findings and constraints: Most tumor T cells seemingly derive from lymph node, then expand in tumor.

TCRdb processed the multiplex PCR reads anew with MiXCR; each CDR3 protein has one entry. The profile shows 70,000 or so distinct CDR3 sequences, over 40% of them singletons. The length of the CDR3 is 15 residues. Germline CDR1 and CDR2: SGHAT and FQNNGV. In the case of this clonotype: Its antigen is unidentified. The junction does not match germline at one end; this may be a read error.

The sequence came from a female donor with breast cancer. Some clones in this sample may be carry-over from other donors' samples. The chain couples TRBV11-2 to TRBJ1-2, with 9 bases lining up with TRBD1. The source material was breast tumor tissue. As DNA, the CDR3 is TGTGCCAGCAGCATAGAGGGGACAGGGCAATATGGCTACCCCTTC. Protein sequence: CASSIEGTGQYGYPF.